This T cell receptor beta chain was captured in a study of blood T cell repertoires in COVID-19. Original methodology: Amplification from reference gene primers served as the basis for estimated nucleated cell counts. The table came from immunoSEQ multiplex PCR; TCRdb's copy has only in-frame clones and leaves some out. That table gives V, J and clone size, and the DNA gave D and trimming. This sample has a few hundred thousand clones, with around nine tenths found just once. The clonotype was recovered from a woman aged 18-30 years who had been exposed to COVID-19. The sample was PBMCs or T cells enriched from blood (not recorded which).

As DNA, the CDR3 is TGTGCCAGTAATCAGGGACAAATTTATCAGCCCCAGCATTTT. Its protein is CASNQGQIYQPQHF. V gene TRBV19 combines with J gene TRBJ1-5; possible D gene TRBD1, 6 bases. Germline values: CDR1 LNHDA, CDR2 SQIVND (reference sequence). Trimming removed 7 bases from V and 5 bases from J, with 15 bases in between. This CDR3 contains 14 residues.